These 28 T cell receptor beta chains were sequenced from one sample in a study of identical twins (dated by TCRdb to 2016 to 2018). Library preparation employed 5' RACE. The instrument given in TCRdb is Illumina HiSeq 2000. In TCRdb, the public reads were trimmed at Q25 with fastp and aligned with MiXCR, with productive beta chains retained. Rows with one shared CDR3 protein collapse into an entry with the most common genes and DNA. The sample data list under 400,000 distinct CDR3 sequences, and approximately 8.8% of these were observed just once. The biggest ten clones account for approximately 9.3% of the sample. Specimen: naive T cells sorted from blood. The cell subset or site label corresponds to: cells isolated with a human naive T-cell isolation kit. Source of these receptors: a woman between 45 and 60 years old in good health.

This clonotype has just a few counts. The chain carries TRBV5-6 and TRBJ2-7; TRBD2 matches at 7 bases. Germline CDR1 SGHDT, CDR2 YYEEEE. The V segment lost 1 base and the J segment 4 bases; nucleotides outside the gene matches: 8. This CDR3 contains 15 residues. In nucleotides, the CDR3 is TGTGCCAGCAGCTTGTGGTCTAGCGGAGATTACGAGCAGTACTTC. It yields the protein CASSLWSSGDYEQYF.

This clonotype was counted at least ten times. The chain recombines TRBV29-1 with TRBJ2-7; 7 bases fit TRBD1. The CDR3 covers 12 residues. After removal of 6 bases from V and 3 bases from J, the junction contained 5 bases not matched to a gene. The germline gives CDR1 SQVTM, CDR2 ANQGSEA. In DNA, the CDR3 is TGCAGCGTCCGACAGGGAAGCTACGAGCAGTACTTC. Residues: CSVRQGSYEQYF.

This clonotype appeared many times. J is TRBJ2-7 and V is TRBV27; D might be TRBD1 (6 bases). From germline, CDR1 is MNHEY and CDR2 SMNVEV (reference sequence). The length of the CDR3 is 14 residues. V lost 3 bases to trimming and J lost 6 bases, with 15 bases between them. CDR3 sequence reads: CASSFRGGSGEQYF. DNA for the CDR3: TGTGCCAGCAGTTTTCGAGGGGGAAGCGGCGAGCAGTACTTC.

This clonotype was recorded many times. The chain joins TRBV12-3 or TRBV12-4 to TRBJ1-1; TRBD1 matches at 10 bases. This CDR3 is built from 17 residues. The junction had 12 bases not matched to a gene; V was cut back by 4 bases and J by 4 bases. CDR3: CASSSWTGGRVGTEAFF. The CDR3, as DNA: TGTGCCAGCAGTTCTTGGACAGGGGGTAGAGTGGGCACTGAAGCTTTCTTT.

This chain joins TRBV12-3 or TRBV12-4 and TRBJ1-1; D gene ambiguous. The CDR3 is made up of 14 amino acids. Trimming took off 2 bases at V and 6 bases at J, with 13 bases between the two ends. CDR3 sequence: CASSLRGGLAEAFF. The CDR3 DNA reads TGTGCCAGCAGTTTACGGGGTGGTTTAGCTGAAGCTTTCTTT.

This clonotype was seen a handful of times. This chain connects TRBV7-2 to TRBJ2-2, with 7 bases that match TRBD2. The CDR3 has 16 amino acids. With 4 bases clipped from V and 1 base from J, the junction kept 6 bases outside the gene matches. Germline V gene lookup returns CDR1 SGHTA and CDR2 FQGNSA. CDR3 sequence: CASSSGTTKNTGELFF. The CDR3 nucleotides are TGTGCCAGCAGCTCCGGGACTACCAAGAACACCGGGGAGCTGTTTTTT.

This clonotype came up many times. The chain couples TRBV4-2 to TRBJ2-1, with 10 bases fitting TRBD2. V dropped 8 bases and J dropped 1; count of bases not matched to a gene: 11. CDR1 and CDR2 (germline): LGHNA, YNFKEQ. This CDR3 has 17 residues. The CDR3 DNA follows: TGTGCCAGCTCGCGACTAGCGGGCACGGCATCCTACAATGAGCAGTTCTTC. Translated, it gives CASSRLAGTASYNEQFF.

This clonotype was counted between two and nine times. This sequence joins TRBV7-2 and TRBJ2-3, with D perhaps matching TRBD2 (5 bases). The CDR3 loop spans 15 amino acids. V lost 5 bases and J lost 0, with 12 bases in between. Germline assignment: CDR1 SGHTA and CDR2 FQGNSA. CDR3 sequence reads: CASSQRGLSTDTQYF. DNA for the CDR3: TGTGCCAGCAGCCAACGAGGACTCAGCACAGATACGCAGTATTTT.

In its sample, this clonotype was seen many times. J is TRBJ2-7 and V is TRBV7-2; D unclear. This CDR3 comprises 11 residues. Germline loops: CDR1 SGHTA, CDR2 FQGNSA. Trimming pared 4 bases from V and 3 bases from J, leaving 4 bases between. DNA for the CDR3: TGTGCCAGCAGCTCCCACTACGAGCAGTACTTC. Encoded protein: CASSSHYEQYF.

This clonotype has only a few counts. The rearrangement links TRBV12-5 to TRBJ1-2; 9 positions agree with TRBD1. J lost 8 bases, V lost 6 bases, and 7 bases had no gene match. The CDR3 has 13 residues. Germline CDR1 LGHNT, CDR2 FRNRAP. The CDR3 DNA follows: TGTGCTAGTGGCTGGGACAGGGCGGAGGGCTACACCTTC. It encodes CASGWDRAEGYTF.

In DNA form, the CDR3 reads TGTGCCAGCAGACTCTATTCCACTAGCGGGAGTGGAGCCTACGAGCAGTACTTC. Translated, it gives CASRLYSTSGSGAYEQYF. V and J are TRBV6-5 and TRBJ2-7, with TRBD2 matching 11 bases. J was trimmed by 2 bases and V by 6 bases; bases with no gene match: 15. This CDR3 comprises 18 residues. Germline V lookup: CDR1 MNHEY, CDR2 SVGAGI.

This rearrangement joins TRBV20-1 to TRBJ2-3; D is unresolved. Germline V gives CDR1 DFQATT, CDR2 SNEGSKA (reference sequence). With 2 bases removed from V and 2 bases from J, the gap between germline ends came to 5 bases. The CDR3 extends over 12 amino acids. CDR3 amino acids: CSARLNTDTQYF. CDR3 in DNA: TGCAGTGCTAGACTGAACACAGATACGCAGTATTTT.

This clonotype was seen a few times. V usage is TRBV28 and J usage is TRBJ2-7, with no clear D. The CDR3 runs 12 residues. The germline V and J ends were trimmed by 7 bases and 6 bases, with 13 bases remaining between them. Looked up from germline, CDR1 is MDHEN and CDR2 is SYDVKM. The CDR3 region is CASKLGDGEQYF. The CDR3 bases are TGTGCCAGCAAACTCGGAGACGGCGAGCAGTACTTC.

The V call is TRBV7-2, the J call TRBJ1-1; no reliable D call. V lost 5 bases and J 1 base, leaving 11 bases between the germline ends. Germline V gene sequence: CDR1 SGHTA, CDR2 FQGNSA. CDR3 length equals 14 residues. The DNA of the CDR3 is TGTGCCAGCAGCGCCACCGTGGAGAACACTGAAGCTTTCTTT. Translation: CASSATVENTEAFF.

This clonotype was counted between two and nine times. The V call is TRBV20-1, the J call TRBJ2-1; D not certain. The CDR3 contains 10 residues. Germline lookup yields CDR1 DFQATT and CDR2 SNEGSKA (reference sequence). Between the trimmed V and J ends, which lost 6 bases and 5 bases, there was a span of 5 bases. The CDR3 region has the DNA TGCAGTGCCATAGACAATGAGCAGTTCTTC. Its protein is CSAIDNEQFF.

The CDR3 loop reads CASSFPSAVGNEQFF. CDR3 in DNA: TGTGCCAGCAGTTTCCCTTCTGCTGTAGGCAATGAGCAGTTCTTC. The V gene is TRBV6-6, the J gene TRBJ2-1; D ambiguous. Germline V lookup: CDR1 MNHNY, CDR2 SVGAGI (reference sequence). The ends were cut back, 4 bases at V and 6 bases at J, with 16 bases in the middle. This CDR3 region has 15 residues.

Here the CDR3 DNA reads TGCAGTGCCAGACCAAGGGGGGGACTTCCGATTAACACCGGGGAGCTGTTTTTT. This encodes CSARPRGGLPINTGELFF. The chain is built from TRBV20-1 and TRBJ2-2; D might be TRBD2 (7 bases). The CDR3 extends over 18 amino acids. Trimming pared 6 bases from V and 2 bases from J, leaving 25 bases between. CDR1 and CDR2 from the germline V gene are DFQATT and SNEGSKA (reference sequence).

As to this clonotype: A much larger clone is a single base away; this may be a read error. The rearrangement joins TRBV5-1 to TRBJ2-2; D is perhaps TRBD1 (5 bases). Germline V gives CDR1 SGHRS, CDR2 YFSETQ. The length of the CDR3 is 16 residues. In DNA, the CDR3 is TGCACCAGCAGCTTGAATGGGGCCGCGAACACCGGGGAGCTGTTTTTT. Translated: CTSSLNGAANTGELFF.

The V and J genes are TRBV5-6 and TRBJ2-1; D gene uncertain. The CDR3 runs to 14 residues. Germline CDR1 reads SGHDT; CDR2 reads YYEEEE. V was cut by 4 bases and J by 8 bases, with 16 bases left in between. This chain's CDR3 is CASSPDVLGYEQFF. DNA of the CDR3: TGTGCCAGCAGCCCGGACGTCCTGGGGTATGAGCAGTTCTTC.

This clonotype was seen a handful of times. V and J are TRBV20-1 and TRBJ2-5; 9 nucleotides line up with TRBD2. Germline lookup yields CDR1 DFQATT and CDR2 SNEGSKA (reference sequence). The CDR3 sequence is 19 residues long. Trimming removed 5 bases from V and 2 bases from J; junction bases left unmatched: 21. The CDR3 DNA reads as TGCAGTGCTTCCTCAACGGGCGGGAGGGCCTATACTAGTCAAGAGACCCAGTACTTC. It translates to CSASSTGGRAYTSQETQYF.

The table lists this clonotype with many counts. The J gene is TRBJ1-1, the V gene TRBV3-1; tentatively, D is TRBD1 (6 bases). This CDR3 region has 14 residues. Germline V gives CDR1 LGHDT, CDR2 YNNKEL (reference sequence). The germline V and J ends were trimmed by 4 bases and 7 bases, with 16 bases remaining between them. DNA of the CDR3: TGTGCCAGCAGCCGCCTGGACAGAACAAATGAAGCTTTCTTT. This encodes CASSRLDRTNEAFF.

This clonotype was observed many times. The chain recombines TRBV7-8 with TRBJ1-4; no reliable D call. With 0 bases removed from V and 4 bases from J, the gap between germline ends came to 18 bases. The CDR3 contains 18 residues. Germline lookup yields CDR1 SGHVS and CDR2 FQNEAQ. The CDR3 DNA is TGTGCCAGCAGCTTAGCTCGAGCAGGACCGGTCCTTAATGAAAAACTGTTTTTT. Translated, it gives CASSLARAGPVLNEKLFF.

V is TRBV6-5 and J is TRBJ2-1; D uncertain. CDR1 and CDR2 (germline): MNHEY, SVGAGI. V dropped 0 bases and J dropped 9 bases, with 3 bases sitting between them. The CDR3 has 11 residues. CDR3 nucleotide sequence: TGTGCCAGCAGTTACTCAAGTGAGCAGTTCTTC. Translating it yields CASSYSSEQFF.

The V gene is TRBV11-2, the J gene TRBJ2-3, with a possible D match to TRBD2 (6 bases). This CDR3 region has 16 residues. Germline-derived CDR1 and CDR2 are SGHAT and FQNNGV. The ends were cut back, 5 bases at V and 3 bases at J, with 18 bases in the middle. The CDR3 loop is CASSPGSGLMTDTQYF. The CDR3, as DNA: TGTGCCAGCAGCCCAGGGAGCGGGCTAATGACAGATACGCAGTATTTT. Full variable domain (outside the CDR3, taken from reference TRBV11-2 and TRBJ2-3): EAGVAQSPRYKIIEKRQSVAFWCNPISGHATLYWYQQILGQGPKLLIQFQNNGVVDDSQLPKDRFSAERLKGVDSTLKIQPAKLEDSAVYLCASSPGSGLMTDTQYFGPGTRLTVL.

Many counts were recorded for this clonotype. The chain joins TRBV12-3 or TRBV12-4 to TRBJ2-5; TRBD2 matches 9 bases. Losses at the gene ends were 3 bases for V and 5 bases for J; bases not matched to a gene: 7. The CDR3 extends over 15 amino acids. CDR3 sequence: CASSFGGRAGETQYF. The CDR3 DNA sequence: TGTGCCAGCAGTTTCGGCGGGAGGGCCGGTGAGACCCAGTACTTC.

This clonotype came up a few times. This CDR3 reads CASSQWGTGLPQPQHF. Here the CDR3 DNA reads TGCGCCAGCAGCCAATGGGGGACAGGGTTGCCTCAGCCCCAGCATTTT. The chain links TRBV4-1 to TRBJ1-5, with 9 bases matching TRBD1. Germline values: CDR1 MGHRA, CDR2 YSYEKL. The CDR3 loop spans 16 amino acids. Trimming removed 2 bases from V and 6 bases from J; junction bases left unmatched: 8.

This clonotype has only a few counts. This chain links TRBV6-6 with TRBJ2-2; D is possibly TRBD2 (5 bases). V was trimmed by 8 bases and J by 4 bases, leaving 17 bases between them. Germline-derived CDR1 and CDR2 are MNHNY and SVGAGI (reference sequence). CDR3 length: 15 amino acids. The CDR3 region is CASRLDHRGTGELFF. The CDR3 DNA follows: TGTGCCAGCCGCCTGGATCACCGGGGCACCGGGGAGCTGTTTTTT.

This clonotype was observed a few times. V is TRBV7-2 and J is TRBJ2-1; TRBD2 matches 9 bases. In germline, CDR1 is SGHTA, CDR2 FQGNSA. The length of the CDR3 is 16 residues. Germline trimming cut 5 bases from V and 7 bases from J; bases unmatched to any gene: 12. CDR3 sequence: CASSKPPGLAFNEQFF. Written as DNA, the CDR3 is TGTGCCAGCAGCAAACCCCCGGGACTAGCTTTTAATGAGCAGTTCTTC.